A single sample gave rise to the 24 T cell receptor beta chains below, sequenced in a study of T cell repertoires in cytomegalovirus infection. In TCRdb, the reads were re-called with MiXCR into one record per CDR3 protein. The sample carries about half a million distinct CDR3 sequences, roughly 42% recorded once. Their antigen targets remain unknown. Sequencing was performed on cultured PBMCs, taken from culture after CMV antigen stimulation. The receptors were gathered from a human donor in good health (CMV status not recorded). Some clones in this sample may be carry-over from other donors' samples.

CDR3 bases: TGTGCCAGCAGAATAGCGGCCGGGACTAGCGGGGGTTACAATGAGCAGTTCTTC. This sequence encodes CASRIAAGTSGGYNEQFF. The gene calls are TRBV6-2 or TRBV6-3 and TRBJ2-1; 14 bases are shared with TRBD2. CDR1 and CDR2 from the germline V gene are MNHEY and SVGEGT. The CDR3 loop spans 18 amino acids. The V and J ends lost 6 bases and 4 bases, in that order; junction bases with no gene match: 11.

V gene TRBV12-3 or TRBV12-4 combines with J gene TRBJ2-1; D is ambiguous. Trimming took 3 bases from V and 3 from J, leaving 9 bases between them. The CDR3 is made up of 14 amino acids. CDR3: CASSFGFNYNEQFF. CDR3 DNA sequence: TGTGCCAGCAGTTTCGGGTTCAACTACAATGAGCAGTTCTTC.

For the CDR3, the DNA is TGTGCCAGCAGCTCCCGGGGGTGGGACAGGGGGGACAATGAGCAGTTCTTC. It codes for CASSSRGWDRGDNEQFF. The chain links TRBV7-2 to TRBJ2-1, with TRBD1 matching 11 bases. J was trimmed by 5 bases and V by 4 bases; bases with no gene match: 10. CDR1 and CDR2 from the germline V gene are SGHTA and FQGNSA. CDR3 length: 17 amino acids.

This chain joins TRBV10-3 and TRBJ2-2, with TRBD2 matching over 13 bases. Germline V gives CDR1 ENHRY, CDR2 SYGVKD. Trimming took 7 bases from V and 5 from J; bases not matched to a gene: 4. The CDR3 runs to 15 residues. The DNA of the CDR3 is TGTGCCATCACCTCGGGACTAGCGGGAACCGGGGAGCTGTTTTTT. As protein: CAITSGLAGTGELFF.

This chain joins TRBV7-2 and TRBJ2-7; 10 bases are a match to TRBD1. Germline values: CDR1 SGHTA, CDR2 FQGNSA. Germline trimming cut 4 bases from V and 4 bases from J; bases unmatched to any gene: 7. The length of the CDR3 is 15 residues. Here the CDR3 DNA reads TGTGCCAGCAGCTACCCGGGACAGGGGAGGTACGAGCAGTACTTC. Translated: CASSYPGQGRYEQYF.

This clonotype has only a few counts. This chain uses TRBV7-2 with TRBJ2-7, with D maybe TRBD2 (7 bases). Germline CDR1 is SGHTA and CDR2 is FQGNSA. Trimming pared 1 base from V and 3 bases from J, leaving 13 bases between. This CDR3 is built from 15 residues. CDR3 nucleotide sequence: TGTGCCAGCAGCTTAGTGTGGGGGGGCCTCTACGAGCAGTACTTC. Its protein is CASSLVWGGLYEQYF.

Many counts were recorded for this clonotype. The V gene is TRBV7-2, the J gene TRBJ2-5, with D perhaps TRBD2 (5 bases). Germline values: CDR1 SGHTA, CDR2 FQGNSA. V lost 5 bases and J 1 base, leaving 14 bases between the germline ends. The CDR3 loop spans 15 amino acids. This CDR3 is CASSPRSGTQETQYF. For the CDR3, the DNA is TGTGCCAGCAGCCCACGGAGCGGCACCCAAGAGACCCAGTACTTC.

This clonotype has only a few counts. The rearrangement links TRBV7-8 to TRBJ2-7, with D possibly called TRBD1 or TRBD2 (7 bases each). Trimming removed 7 bases at V and 4 bases at J, with 17 bases between. Germline lookup yields CDR1 SGHVS and CDR2 FQNEAQ. The length of the CDR3 is 14 residues. The CDR3 DNA sequence: TGTGCCAGCAAGGGGGCCGCGGGGGAGTACGAGCAGTACTTC. The encoded protein is CASKGAAGEYEQYF.

This clonotype was seen a handful of times. The rearrangement joins TRBV6-1 to TRBJ2-5; 11 positions agree with TRBD2. This CDR3 is 15 amino acids long. CDR1 and CDR2 (germline): MNHNS, SASEGT. V trimming: 5 bases; J trimming: 9 bases; junction bases outside the gene matches: 11. The CDR3 loop is CASSLAGGPERAQYF. CDR3 coding DNA: TGTGCCAGCAGTCTAGCGGGGGGTCCCGAACGGGCCCAGTACTTC.

The V gene is TRBV6-5, the J gene TRBJ2-3; weak D call: TRBD2 (5 bases). The V and J ends lost 5 bases and 4 bases respectively, with 16 bases between them. The CDR3 is 15 amino acids. CDR1 and CDR2 (germline): MNHEY, SVGAGI. The CDR3: CASSRREHIPDTQYF. For the CDR3, the DNA is TGTGCCAGCAGTCGCCGGGAACACATCCCAGATACGCAGTATTTT.

The rearrangement joins TRBV5-3 to TRBJ2-7, with a possible D match to TRBD1 (6 bases). TRBV5-3 is marked as an open reading frame, function uncertain. The germline V and J ends were trimmed by 8 bases and 2 bases, with 14 bases remaining between them. The CDR3 length is 13 residues. CDR3 sequence reads: CASSNRVPYEQYF. The CDR3 nucleotides are TGTGCCAGCAGCAACAGGGTCCCCTACGAGCAGTACTTC.

This clonotype was counted between two and nine times. The CDR3 DNA reads TGTGCCAGCAGCTCCCATCCGGGACAGGGTTCCACTGAAGCTTTCTTT. This gives the protein CASSSHPGQGSTEAFF. The V and J genes are TRBV7-2 and TRBJ1-1; TRBD1 agrees at 9 bases. This CDR3 contains 16 residues. Germline loops: CDR1 SGHTA, CDR2 FQGNSA. V dropped 4 bases and J dropped 4; count of bases not matched to a gene: 10. The full variable domain, in which reference TRBV7-2 and TRBJ1-1 provide the parts outside the CDR3, is GAGVSQSPSNKVTEKGKDVELRCDPISGHTALYWYRQSLGQGLEFLIYFQGNSAPDKSGLPSDRFSAERTGGSVSTLTIQRTQQEDSAVYLCASSSHPGQGSTEAFFGQGTRLTVV.

The chain employs TRBV2 and TRBJ2-1, with 8 bases aligning to TRBD2. The V gene end was trimmed by 7 bases and the J gene end by 12 bases; junction bases not matched to a gene: 14. Germline V gene sequence: CDR1 SNHLY, CDR2 FYNNEI. The CDR3 totals 14 residues. CDR3 sequence reads: CASTGAGGGTGQFF. Written as DNA, the CDR3 is TGTGCCAGCACGGGGGCGGGAGGAGGGACGGGGCAGTTCTTC.

The chain couples TRBV7-2 to TRBJ1-2; D gene unclear. Looked up from germline, CDR1 is SGHTA and CDR2 is FQGNSA. V lost 1 base and J 4 bases, leaving 7 bases between the germline ends. This CDR3 has 13 amino acids. The CDR3 sequence: CASSLVTAYGYTF. The CDR3, as DNA: TGTGCCAGCAGCTTAGTAACAGCCTATGGCTACACCTTC.

This clonotype has a count of ten or more. The chain links TRBV7-2 to TRBJ1-4, with unresolved D. CDR1 is SGHTA and CDR2 is FQGNSA in the germline V gene. This CDR3 spans 15 amino acids. V gave up 4 bases and J gave up 0 bases, with 9 bases separating them. The CDR3 DNA follows: TGTGCCAGCAGCTCTCTGGGAGCAACTAATGAAAAACTGTTTTTT. Translation gives CASSSLGATNEKLFF. Using reference TRBV7-2 and TRBJ1-4 for the parts outside the CDR3, the full variable domain is GAGVSQSPSNKVTEKGKDVELRCDPISGHTALYWYRQSLGQGLEFLIYFQGNSAPDKSGLPSDRFSAERTGGSVSTLTIQRTQQEDSAVYLCASSSLGATNEKLFFGSGTQLSVL.

Notes on this clonotype: Relative to the germline gene, one junction end is altered; a read error may explain this. This chain links TRBV4-1 with TRBJ2-2, with D hard to call. Per the germline V gene, CDR1 is MGHRA and CDR2 is YSYEKL. This CDR3 region has 13 residues. The CDR3 DNA follows: TGTGCCAGCAGCCAAGTCACGGTCGGGGAGCTGTTTTTT. Translating it yields CASSQVTVGELFF.

This clonotype appeared a few times. The chain is built from TRBV20-1 and TRBJ1-5; D perhaps matches TRBD1 (5 bases). The CDR3 is 15 residues long. The V end lost 0 bases, the J end lost 5 bases, and 14 bases lay between the germline ends. CDR1 is DFQATT and CDR2 is SNEGSKA in the germline V gene (reference sequence). For the CDR3, the DNA is TGCAGTGCTAGAGATGGATTTTTGGGGGATCAGCCCCAGCATTTT. Its protein product is CSARDGFLGDQPQHF.

The V gene is TRBV11-1, the J gene TRBJ2-7; TRBD2 aligns across 8 bases. Trimming took 2 bases from V and 9 from J; bases not matched to a gene: 30. The germline gives CDR1 SGHAT, CDR2 FQDESV (reference sequence). The CDR3 extends over 21 amino acids. This chain's CDR3 is CASSLNNLTTGGVYVGGGQYF. In nucleotides, the CDR3 is TGTGCCAGCAGCTTAAACAACCTGACTACGGGGGGGGTTTACGTCGGCGGAGGGCAGTACTTC.

This clonotype showed up just a few times. The gene calls are TRBV10-3 and TRBJ2-3; 13 bases match TRBD2. The CDR3 has 15 amino acids. V dropped 6 bases and J dropped 6; count of bases not matched to a gene: 6. Looked up from germline, CDR1 is ENHRY and CDR2 is SYGVKD. The CDR3 DNA reads as TGTGCCATCAGGACGACTAGCGGGGGGAGGGATACGCAGTATTTT. It specifies CAIRTTSGGRDTQYF.

The chain recombines TRBV6-1 with TRBJ2-3, with 14 positions matching TRBD2. CDR3 length: 15 residues. The germline V gene has CDR1 MNHNS and CDR2 SASEGT. V lost 8 bases and J lost 3; bases outside the gene matches: 4. The CDR3 coding sequence is TGTGCCAGCGGACTAGCGGGAGGCCGTACAGATACGCAGTATTTT. Residues: CASGLAGGRTDTQYF.

The J gene is TRBJ2-1, the V gene TRBV7-2, with 14 nucleotides matching TRBD2. CDR1 is SGHTA and CDR2 is FQGNSA in the germline V gene. The length of the CDR3 is 16 residues. V gave up 5 bases and J gave up 5 bases; unmatched junction bases: 5. The DNA for the CDR3 is TGTGCCAGCAGCCAGACTAGCGGGGGGGCTGACAATGAGCAGTTCTTC. Its translation: CASSQTSGGADNEQFF.

The rearrangement uses TRBV27 and TRBJ2-5; D is uncertain. Trimming pared 3 bases from V and 2 bases from J, leaving 10 bases between. Germline CDR1 and CDR2: MNHEY and SMNVEV (reference sequence). The CDR3 totals 14 residues. CDR3 bases: TGTGCCAGCAGTTTTCTTGGGGAACAAGAGACCCAGTACTTC. This gives the protein CASSFLGEQETQYF.

The chain links TRBV6-5 to TRBJ2-7; the D gene is possibly TRBD2 (5 bases). The CDR3 has 16 amino acids. V was pared by 0 bases and J by 6 bases, with 18 bases between. In germline, CDR1 is MNHEY, CDR2 SVGAGI. The CDR3 DNA reads as TGTGCCAGCAGTTACTCGAGGAGGTTAGCTTACTTCGAGCAGTACTTC. Its protein is CASSYSRRLAYFEQYF.

This clonotype appeared a few times. The gene calls are TRBV6-2 or TRBV6-3 and TRBJ2-3; D is possibly TRBD1 or TRBD2 (5 bases each). The CDR3 has 19 residues. CDR1 MNHEY and CDR2 SVGEGT come from the germline V gene. Trimming left V 0 bases short and J 4 bases short, with 23 bases between. In nucleotides, the CDR3 is TGTGCCAGCAGTTACTCGACGTCCCCCCTTCGGGACCTCCCAGATACGCAGTATTTT. It encodes CASSYSTSPLRDLPDTQYF.